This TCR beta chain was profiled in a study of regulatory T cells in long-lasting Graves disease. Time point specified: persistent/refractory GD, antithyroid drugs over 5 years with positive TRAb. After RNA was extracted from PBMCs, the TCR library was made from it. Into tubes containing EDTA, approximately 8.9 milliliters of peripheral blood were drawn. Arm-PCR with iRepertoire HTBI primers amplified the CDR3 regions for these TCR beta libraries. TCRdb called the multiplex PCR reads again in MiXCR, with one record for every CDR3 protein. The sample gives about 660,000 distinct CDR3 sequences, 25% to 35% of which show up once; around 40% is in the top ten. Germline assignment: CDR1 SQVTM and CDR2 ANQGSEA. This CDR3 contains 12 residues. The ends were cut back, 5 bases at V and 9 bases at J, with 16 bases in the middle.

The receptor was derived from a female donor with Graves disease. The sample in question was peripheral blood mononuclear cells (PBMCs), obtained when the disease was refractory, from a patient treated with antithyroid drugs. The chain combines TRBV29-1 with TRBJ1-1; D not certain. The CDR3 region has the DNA TGCAGCGTTAGGCAGACCGCAGCGCAAGCTTTCTTT. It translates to CSVRQTAAQAFF.